This TCR beta chain was found in a study of shared clonotypes between healthy human individuals. Remarks on this clone: Its target is unknown.

Study-wide results and caveats: The genetic and exposure-history diversity represented was limited by few donors. Memory subsets generally showed smaller estimated richness than naive subsets did. Rarefaction showed that sequencing of sorted subsets was incomplete (despite large depth).

The germline V gene has CDR1 MNHEY and CDR2 SVGAGI. V lost 6 bases and J lost 4, with 10 bases in between. The CDR3 is made up of 12 amino acids. Method: immunoSEQ multiplex PCR; TCRdb's copy keeps in-frame clones and lacks some. The sample has around 1.4 million clones; about 98.5% are singletons. The chain carries TRBV6-5 and TRBJ2-7; D is undetermined. The sample taken for sequencing was naive CD4+ T cells sorted from blood. Subset defined: CD45RA+ positively selected. The receptor was derived from a man in his thirties or forties in good health. CDR3 DNA sequence: TGTGCCAGCAGAACGGGTGTTTACGAGCAGTACTTC. This sequence encodes CASRTGVYEQYF.